The clone carrying this TCR beta chain was detected ten times or more. This CDR3 has 14 residues. The V and J ends lost 5 bases and 6 bases, in that order; junction bases with no gene match: 9. Per germline, CDR1 MNHNS and CDR2 SASEGT. This sample stems from a study of Graves' ophthalmopathy and Graves' hyperthyroidism. As the template, RNA transcripts were used to amplify TCR beta CDR3 regions. An opening RT-PCR round employed HTBI primers and preceded a second-round multiplex PCR. TCRdb reprocessed the multiplex PCR reads via MiXCR and lists one record per CDR3 protein. The repertoire holds under 350,000 distinct CDR3 sequences, with under 20% as singletons.

The receptor comes from an adult man with Graves' ophthalmopathy. Material: peripheral blood. The chain joins TRBV6-1 to TRBJ1-1; 7 bases map to TRBD1. Written as DNA, the CDR3 is TGTGCCAGCAGTACCCATCAGGGGGTCGCTGAAGCTTTCTTT. Its protein is CASSTHQGVAEAFF.